Given below is one T cell receptor (beta chain) in context. Recruits, aged roughly 18 to 90 years, lived in approximately 26 US areas. This specimen comes from a study of blood T cell repertoires in COVID-19. Germline CDR1 is LNHDA and CDR2 is SQIVND (reference sequence). Losses at the gene ends were 5 bases for V and 7 bases for J; bases not matched to a gene: 11. The CDR3 is 16 amino acids. Here immunoSEQ multiplex PCR was the method, and the copy in TCRdb shows in-frame clones only, minus some. The sample has about 230,000 clones, about nine tenths seen once. This TCR was sampled from a woman aged 40 to 50 with acute COVID-19. The rearrangement links TRBV19 to TRBJ2-1, with 10 positions matching TRBD2. The sample comprised PBMCs or T cells enriched from blood (not recorded which). The CDR3 protein is CASSSRTSGLINEQFF. The DNA for the CDR3 is TGTGCCAGTAGTTCGAGGACTAGCGGACTAATTAATGAGCAGTTCTTC.